Below, 4 T cell receptor beta chains from the same sample are listed, as sequenced in a study of blood T cell repertoires in COVID-19. The table came from immunoSEQ multiplex PCR; TCRdb's copy has only in-frame clones and leaves some out. The data hold under 60,000 clones, with about 87% observed a single time. Sequencing input: peripheral blood. Receptors originate from a woman aged 55-69 years with COVID-19, enrolled during active disease.

The chain carries TRBV30 and TRBJ1-2; 8 positions agree with TRBD1. V lost 4 bases and J lost 5; bases outside the gene matches: 3. CDR1 GTSNPN and CDR2 SVGIG come from the germline V gene (reference sequence). This CDR3 spans 12 amino acids. CDR3 nucleotides: TGTGCCTGGATCGGGACAGGATATGGCTACACCTTC. Translation: CAWIGTGYGYTF.

V and J are TRBV25-1 and TRBJ2-7; 7 bases align to TRBD2. After removal of 6 bases from V and 3 bases from J, the junction contained 8 bases not matched to a gene. Germline CDR1 and CDR2: MGHDK and SYGVNS. CDR3 size: 14 residues. In nucleotides, the CDR3 is TGTGCCAGCAGGGCGGCGGGAGAGAACTACGAGCAGTACTTC. The encoded protein is CASRAAGENYEQYF.

V and J are TRBV14 and TRBJ2-7; 13 nucleotides align to TRBD2. The CDR3 totals 17 residues. Per germline, CDR1 SGHDN and CDR2 FVKESK. The V gene end was trimmed by 1 base and the J gene end by 2 bases; junction bases not matched to a gene: 5. CDR3 loop: CASSQGGGTSGTYEQYF. DNA for the CDR3: TGTGCCAGCAGCCAAGGCGGAGGGACTAGCGGGACCTACGAGCAGTACTTC.

The rearrangement joins TRBV19 to TRBJ1-4, with 9 bases that match TRBD1. The CDR3 extends over 14 amino acids. Per germline, CDR1 LNHDA and CDR2 SQIVND (reference sequence). With 6 bases clipped from V and 8 bases from J, the junction kept 7 bases outside the gene matches. CDR3 in amino acids: CASSPQGAIEKLFF. The DNA of the CDR3 is TGTGCCAGTAGCCCACAGGGGGCAATAGAAAAACTGTTTTTT.